This T cell receptor beta chain was found in a study of blood T cells in healthy people across ages. Whole-study results and caveats: Greater diversity and more naive CD4+ cells were seen in long-lived donors than in aged donors. Among T cells, TCR beta diversity per million cells dropped roughly linearly as age rose.

The CDR3 totals 14 residues. In germline, CDR1 is SQVTM, CDR2 ANQGSEA. The V and J ends lost 7 bases and 4 bases, in that order; junction bases with no gene match: 7. Of note for this clonotype: Antigen: not known.

A J-beta primer mix and a sample-barcoded 5' primer were used in a second PCR of about 7 to 12 cycles. All cDNA molecules were each tagged by a template-switch adaptor with 12 random nucleotides. Every individual sample yielded 2.5 million or more paired-end reads (each containing CDR3). From the 5' RACE reads, TCRdb called clonotypes with MiXCR, one entry per CDR3 protein. The sample has 600,000 or so distinct CDR3 sequences; roughly 31% are singletons. What was sequenced was blood. The TCR sequence derives from an elderly woman in good health. The rearrangement links TRBV29-1 to TRBJ2-3, with TRBD1 identical over 11 bases. CDR3 sequence: CSAGRTGGADTQYF. Written as DNA, the CDR3 is TGCAGCGCCGGTCGGACAGGGGGCGCAGATACGCAGTATTTT.